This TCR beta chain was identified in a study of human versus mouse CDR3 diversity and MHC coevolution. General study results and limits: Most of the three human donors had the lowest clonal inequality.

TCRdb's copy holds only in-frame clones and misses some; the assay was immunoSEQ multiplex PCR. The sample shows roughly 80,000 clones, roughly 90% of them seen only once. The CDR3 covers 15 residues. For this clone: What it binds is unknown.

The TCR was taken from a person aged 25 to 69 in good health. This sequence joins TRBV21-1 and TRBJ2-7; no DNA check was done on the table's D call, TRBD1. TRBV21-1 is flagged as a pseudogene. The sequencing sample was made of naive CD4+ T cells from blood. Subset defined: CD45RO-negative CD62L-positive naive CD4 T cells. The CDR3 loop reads CASSIRGKVPYEQYF. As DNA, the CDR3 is TGTGCCAGCAGCATAAGGGGAAAAGTGCCCTACGAGCAGTACTTC.